Each of the 11 T cell receptor beta chains below was sequenced from the same sample in a study of T cell responses to AZD1222 COVID-19 vaccine. Here immunoSEQ multiplex PCR was the method, and the copy in TCRdb shows in-frame clones only, minus some. The data show 75,000 to 95,000 clones, with roughly 90% seen just once and 4.2% held by the top ten. The sequenced sample was peripheral blood, obtained on day 0 of AZD1222 vaccination. The origin of the receptors is an adult in good health.

The CDR3 sequence is CASRPVVGGRLFNEQFF. The DNA for the CDR3 is TGTGCCAGCAGACCAGTGGTTGGCGGGAGGCTCTTCAATGAGCAGTTCTTC. The chain links TRBV11-2 to TRBJ2-1, with 8 bases aligning to TRBD2. The CDR3 contains 17 residues. The trim removed 6 bases at V and 6 bases at J, leaving 16 bases unmatched. Germline loops: CDR1 SGHAT, CDR2 FQNNGV.

CDR3 DNA sequence: TGTGCCAGCAGGGAGCTGGGGCAGGGGTTCTATCAGCCCCAGCATTTT. It encodes CASRELGQGFYQPQHF. The rearrangement uses TRBV27 and TRBJ1-5; possible D gene TRBD1, 6 bases. Between the trimmed V and J ends, which lost 6 bases and 5 bases, there was a span of 20 bases. The CDR3 extends over 16 amino acids. CDR1 and CDR2 from the germline V gene are MNHEY and SMNVEV (reference sequence).

This clone came up once. The chain employs TRBV6-5 and TRBJ1-1, with a possible D match to TRBD1 (6 bases). CDR1 MNHEY and CDR2 SVGAGI come from the germline V gene. This CDR3 region has 14 residues. Trimming stripped 6 bases from V and 3 bases from J, with 14 bases between. CDR3 region: CASRVGQRDTEAFF. The CDR3 bases are TGTGCCAGCAGGGTCGGACAGCGTGACACTGAAGCTTTCTTT.

The chain links TRBV5-5 to TRBJ1-4, with D uncertain. Germline V lookup: CDR1 SGHKS, CDR2 YYEKEE (reference sequence). Trimming pared 1 base from V and 2 bases from J, leaving 12 bases between. The CDR3 totals 16 residues. The CDR3 loop is CASSLLEGGTNEKLFF. DNA of the CDR3: TGTGCCAGCAGCTTGTTGGAGGGTGGCACTAATGAAAAACTGTTTTTT.

The chain carries TRBV5-4 and TRBJ2-2; TRBD2 matches at 7 bases. Trimming cost V 4 bases and J 2 bases; bases outside gene matches: 11. Germline CDR1 and CDR2: SGHNT and YYREEE (reference sequence). The CDR3 covers 17 residues. Here the CDR3 reads CASSPGLGLSNTGELFF. The CDR3 DNA reads as TGTGCCAGCAGCCCTGGACTAGGTCTCTCCAACACCGGGGAGCTGTTTTTT.

The genes are TRBV5-1 and TRBJ1-4; maybe TRBD1 (6 bases). The CDR3 spans 16 residues. Germline CDR1 reads SGHRS; CDR2 reads YFSETQ. V lost 3 bases and J 5 bases, leaving 17 bases between the germline ends. CDR3 amino acids: CASSSGAGKINEKLFF. CDR3 sequence (DNA): TGCGCCAGCAGCTCGGGGGCAGGAAAGATCAATGAAAAACTGTTTTTT.

The gene calls are TRBV19 and TRBJ1-1; perhaps TRBD1 as D (5 bases). V lost 1 base, J lost 3 bases, and 9 bases lay in between. Germline values: CDR1 LNHDA, CDR2 SQIVND (reference sequence). The CDR3 length is 14 residues. The CDR3 coding sequence is TGTGCCAGTAGTATAGCGATAGGGGACACTGAAGCTTTCTTT. Translation gives CASSIAIGDTEAFF.

This clone has only a few counts. V usage is TRBV7-9 and J usage is TRBJ2-7, with D perhaps matching TRBD2 (5 bases). CDR1 and CDR2 (germline): SEHNR, FQNEAQ (reference sequence). The CDR3 contains 14 residues. The V end was cut by 5 bases, the J end by 3 bases, with 14 bases between. This CDR3 is CASSPRGLDYEQYF. The CDR3 DNA reads as TGTGCCAGCAGCCCCCGGGGTCTGGACTACGAGCAGTACTTC.

V and J are TRBV12-3 or TRBV12-4 and TRBJ1-6, with TRBD1 matching 7 bases. This CDR3 comprises 13 residues. The V segment lost 3 bases and the J segment 8 bases; nucleotides outside the gene matches: 1. CDR3 sequence: CASSFQGDSPLHF. In DNA form, the CDR3 reads TGTGCCAGCAGTTTTCAGGGGGATTCACCCCTCCACTTT.

Note on this clone: A read error may produce the germline difference seen at one junction end. The chain has TRBV5-6 and TRBJ1-2; D unclear. Germline V CDR1 and CDR2: SGHDT, YYEEEE. This CDR3 comprises 16 residues. CDR3 loop: CASSPPRHLSPYGYTF. As DNA, the CDR3 is TGTGCCAGCAGCCCACCCCGACACCTATCACCCTATGGTTACACCTTC.

This CDR3 reads CAIRAGNTEAFF. CDR3 sequence (DNA): TGTGCCATCAGAGCGGGGAACACTGAAGCTTTCTTT. The chain carries TRBV10-3 and TRBJ1-1; the D is unclear. The V end was cut by 6 bases, the J end by 1 base, with 6 bases between. The CDR3 has 12 residues. Germline V lookup: CDR1 ENHRY, CDR2 SYGVKD.